Below are 21 T cell receptor beta chains sequenced from a single sample in a study of blood T cell repertoires in COVID-19. The repertoire was sequenced with immunoSEQ multiplex PCR; TCRdb's copy has only in-frame clones and lacks some. The top ten clones hold 15% to 20% of a sample with approximately 20,000 clones, just over 90% of them seen once. Sequencing input: peripheral blood. The receptors stem from a human donor in a cohort sampled during active COVID-19.

J is TRBJ2-7 and V is TRBV13; D gene unclear. This CDR3 is built from 15 residues. Germline CDR1 PRHDT, CDR2 FYEKMQ (reference sequence). The V and J ends lost 5 bases and 0 bases respectively, with 14 bases between them. CDR3 residues: CASSGNLRHSYEQYF. CDR3 sequence (DNA): TGTGCCAGCAGCGGCAACCTGAGACACTCCTACGAGCAGTACTTC.

A remark on this clone: A read error may produce the germline difference seen at one junction end. The genes are TRBV18 and TRBJ2-2; 7 nucleotides align to TRBD2. Germline assignment: CDR1 KGHSH and CDR2 LQKENI. The CDR3 covers 14 residues. CDR3 amino acids: CATSREGRTGELFF. CDR3 coding DNA: TGTGCCACCTCAAGGGAGGGGCGCACCGGGGAGCTGTTTTTT. The whole variable domain, remainder taken from reference TRBV18 and TRBJ2-2, is NAGVMQNPRHLVRRRGQEARLRCSPMKGHSHVYWYRQLPEEGLKFMVYLQKENIIDESGMPKERFSAEFPKEGPSILRIQQVVRGDSAAYFCATSREGRTGELFFGEGSRLTVL.

This chain links TRBV27 with TRBJ2-7, with 12 bases matching TRBD2. The CDR3 has 15 residues. CDR1 and CDR2 from the germline V gene are MNHEY and SMNVEV (reference sequence). Losses at the gene ends were 6 bases for V and 2 bases for J; bases not matched to a gene: 5. CDR3 protein: CASRRTSGTTYEQYF. The CDR3 region has the DNA TGTGCCAGCAGAAGGACTAGCGGGACGACCTACGAGCAGTACTTC.

The V gene is TRBV4-3, the J gene TRBJ2-3, with D uncertain. V dropped 1 base and J dropped 6 bases, with 8 bases sitting between them. The CDR3 contains 13 residues. Germline lookup yields CDR1 LGHNA and CDR2 YSLEER. The CDR3: CASSQATLDTQYF. In nucleotides, the CDR3 is TGCGCCAGCAGCCAAGCTACGCTTGATACGCAGTATTTT.

This chain connects TRBV2 to TRBJ1-1; TRBD1 agrees at 10 bases. CDR1 is SNHLY and CDR2 is FYNNEI in the germline V gene. The CDR3 length is 18 residues. V dropped 4 bases and J dropped 1; count of bases not matched to a gene: 12. Written as DNA, the CDR3 is TGTGCCAGCAGTGCAGACAGGGGGCGAACGGGGGCGAACACTGAAGCTTTCTTT. It encodes CASSADRGRTGANTEAFF. Complete variable domain (other parts from reference TRBV2 and TRBJ1-1): EPEVTQTPSHQVTQMGQEVILRCVPISNHLYFYWYRQILGQKVEFLVSFYNNEISEKSEIFDDQFSVERPDGSNFTLKIRSTKLEDSAMYFCASSADRGRTGANTEAFFGQGTRLTVV.

The genes are TRBV5-4 and TRBJ2-2; TRBD2 might be the D (5 bases). Germline V gene data show CDR1 as SGHNT and CDR2 as YYREEE (reference sequence). This CDR3 spans 14 amino acids. V was pared by 5 bases and J by 0 bases, with 8 bases between. The DNA for the CDR3 is TGTGCCAGCAGTGGGAGCGCGAACACCGGGGAGCTGTTTTTT. Translating it yields CASSGSANTGELFF.

V is TRBV18 and J is TRBJ1-5; 12 bases fit TRBD1. The V segment lost 3 bases and the J segment 7 bases; nucleotides outside the gene matches: 7. In germline, CDR1 is KGHSH, CDR2 LQKENI. There are 16 residues in the CDR3. DNA of the CDR3: TGTGCCAGCTCACCCGGGACAGGGGGCGCAGAACAGCCCCAGCATTTT. Translating gives CASSPGTGGAEQPQHF.

This chain links TRBV5-4 with TRBJ1-2, with 11 bases aligning to TRBD1. Trimming took 3 bases from V and 4 from J; bases not matched to a gene: 11. The CDR3 spans 17 residues. The germline V gene has CDR1 SGHNT and CDR2 YYREEE (reference sequence). The CDR3 loop is CASSSEAGGQGGYGYTF. In DNA, the CDR3 is TGTGCCAGCAGCTCGGAAGCCGGGGGACAGGGGGGCTATGGCTACACCTTC.

This chain links TRBV6-1 with TRBJ1-3; D is unresolved. This CDR3 is 16 amino acids long. Trimming took 3 bases from V and 0 from J, leaving 12 bases between them. CDR1 is MNHNS, CDR2 SASEGT, per germline. The CDR3 coding sequence is TGTGCCAGCAGTGAGAATCCGATTAGCTCTGGAAACACCATATATTTT. It translates to CASSENPISSGNTIYF.

The DNA for the CDR3 is TGTGCCAGCTCACTTGGGGGCGCGTCCAACGAGCAGTACTTC. This codes for CASSLGGASNEQYF. V is TRBV18 and J is TRBJ2-7; a possible D gene is TRBD1 (6 bases). The CDR3 has 14 amino acids. Looked up from germline, CDR1 is KGHSH and CDR2 is LQKENI. V was clipped by 4 bases and J by 5 bases, with 15 bases between them.

This clone was seen just once. The chain recombines TRBV10-2 with TRBJ1-2; TRBD1 agrees at 8 bases. The CDR3 is made up of 13 amino acids. V dropped 6 bases and J dropped 8; count of bases not matched to a gene: 8. Germline CDR1 WSHSY, CDR2 SAAADI. Written as DNA, the CDR3 is TGCGCCAGCAGCTCACAGGGGGTGGAAGGCTACACCTTC. Its translation is CASSSQGVEGYTF.

The rearrangement links TRBV5-4 to TRBJ1-1; 9 positions match TRBD1. CDR3 length: 16 residues. The germline CDR1 and CDR2 sequences are SGHNT and YYREEE (reference sequence). Germline trimming cut 0 bases from V and 8 bases from J; bases unmatched to any gene: 11. The CDR3 DNA sequence: TGTGCCAGCAGCTTGGCCGAGACAGGGGGACATCGAGAAGCTTTCTTT. Translating it yields CASSLAETGGHREAFF.

This rearrangement joins TRBV4-1 to TRBJ1-5, with D tentatively TRBD1 (6 bases). CDR3 size: 14 residues. Germline loops: CDR1 MGHRA, CDR2 YSYEKL. With 6 bases removed from V and 8 bases from J, the gap between germline ends came to 17 bases. The CDR3 DNA is TGCGCCAGCAGTTGGGGGCAGTTTGGTGAGCCCCAGCATTTT. Translation gives CASSWGQFGEPQHF.

The chain uses TRBV30 and TRBJ1-5; the D gene is possibly TRBD1 (6 bases). There are 15 residues in the CDR3. CDR1 and CDR2 (germline): GTSNPN, SVGIG (reference sequence). V was clipped by 1 base and J by 0 bases, with 10 bases between them. CDR3 sequence reads: CAWSEGVYSNQPQHF. The CDR3 DNA sequence: TGTGCCTGGAGTGAGGGGGTATATAGCAATCAGCCCCAGCATTTT.

The genes are TRBV18 and TRBJ2-7; tentatively, D is TRBD2 (5 bases). With 2 bases removed from V and 6 bases from J, the gap between germline ends came to 8 bases. Germline V lookup: CDR1 KGHSH, CDR2 LQKENI. The length of the CDR3 is 12 residues. The CDR3 bases are TGTGCCAGCTCACCATCGGGGTTCGAGCAGTACTTC. Protein product: CASSPSGFEQYF.

The chain recombines TRBV20-1 with TRBJ2-7, with TRBD1 identical over 11 bases. Germline loops: CDR1 DFQATT, CDR2 SNEGSKA (reference sequence). The V gene end was trimmed by 6 bases and the J gene end by 2 bases; junction bases not matched to a gene: 9. CDR3 size: 15 residues. The CDR3 DNA reads as TGCAGTGCAAGTGGTGCGGGACAGGGGGCCTACGAGCAGTACTTC. It specifies CSASGAGQGAYEQYF.

This clone was picked up one time. V usage is TRBV24-1 and J usage is TRBJ2-5; tentative D call: TRBD1 (6 bases). The CDR3 totals 13 residues. Looked up from germline, CDR1 is KGHDR and CDR2 is SFDVKD. With 5 bases removed from V and 5 bases from J, the gap between germline ends came to 11 bases. Written as DNA, the CDR3 is TGTGCCACCAGTGGTACAGGGTGGGAGACCCAGTACTTC. Amino acid sequence: CATSGTGWETQYF.

V and J are TRBV4-2 and TRBJ1-6; D is perhaps TRBD1 (5 bases). V was cut by 1 base and J by 10 bases, with 17 bases left in between. CDR1 LGHNA and CDR2 YNFKEQ come from the germline V gene. CDR3 size: 16 residues. CDR3 residues: CASSQASPQGSSPLHF. Written as DNA, the CDR3 is TGTGCCAGCAGCCAAGCATCACCCCAGGGAAGCTCACCCCTCCACTTT.

This sequence joins TRBV27 and TRBJ1-5; a weak D match, TRBD1 (5 bases). CDR1 and CDR2 (germline): MNHEY, SMNVEV (reference sequence). This CDR3 is built from 15 residues. V was clipped by 5 bases and J by 2 bases, with 13 bases between them. CDR3 loop: CASSEVGTRNQPQHF. The CDR3 DNA reads TGTGCCAGCAGTGAGGTGGGGACTCGCAATCAGCCCCAGCATTTT.

The chain joins TRBV10-3 to TRBJ2-1; 10 bases map to TRBD2. With 6 bases clipped from V and 3 bases from J, the junction kept 5 bases outside the gene matches. In germline, CDR1 is ENHRY, CDR2 SYGVKD. The CDR3 has 15 residues. The CDR3 is CAIRPGTSDYNEQFF. Here the CDR3 DNA reads TGTGCCATCAGGCCCGGGACTAGCGACTACAATGAGCAGTTCTTC.

The chain joins TRBV9 to TRBJ2-1; TRBD1 matches 8 bases. Looked up from germline, CDR1 is SGDLS and CDR2 is YYNGEE. The CDR3 has 18 amino acids. V shed 7 bases, J shed 4 bases, and the junction held 19 bases outside the gene matches. CDR3 sequence: CASAGAGGSEVKYNEQFF. The DNA for the CDR3 is TGTGCCAGCGCCGGGGCAGGGGGCTCCGAAGTCAAGTACAATGAGCAGTTCTTC.